Listed below are T cell receptor beta chains from one sample, sequenced in a study of CD8 T cells in ankylosing spondylitis. TCRdb fed the 5' RACE reads into MiXCR, producing one record per CDR3 protein. Of 700,000 to 850,000 distinct CDR3 sequences in the sample, over 9.5% were seen once. The sequenced sample consisted of blood, either unsorted or a sorted T cell fraction (not recorded which). All receptors come from a male donor with ankylosing spondylitis. CDR3s include the opening cysteine and the closing phenylalanine or tryptophan. The D gene is left open where the match is weak. Not every row has a clone size; where given, it reads once, few, many or a size class.

d_gene	v_gene	j_gene	abundance	CDR3nt	CDR3aa
NA	TRBV20-1	TRBJ2-7	NA	TGCAGTGCTAGAATCGGTGGGACTGACTACGAGCAGTACTTC	CSARIGGTDYEQYF
TRBD2	TRBV20-1	TRBJ2-7	NA	TGCAGTGCTAGAGGGGTAGCGGGAGGTGCCTACGAGCAGTACTTC	CSARGVAGGAYEQYF
NA	TRBV5-5	TRBJ1-2	NA	TGTGCCATGAGCCCGGGGCGCCTCTGCTGCTACACCTTC	CAMSPGRLCCYTF
TRBD2	TRBV5-1	TRBJ2-3	NA	TGCGCCAGCAGCTCGACTAGCGGGACCACAGATACGCAGTATTTT	CASSSTSGTTDTQYF
NA	TRBV20-1	TRBJ1-5	NA	TGCAGTGCTAGGGGTAAGGAGGGTAGCAATCAGCCCCAGCATTTT	CSARGKEGSNQPQHF
NA	TRBV6-5	TRBJ1-5	few	TGTGCCAGCAGATACGGGTTGGGGCAGCCCCAGCATTTT	CASRYGLGQPQHF
NA	TRBV21-1	TRBJ1-1	NA	TGTACCAGCGGCCCCACGGAGTGGCGTCGGATGAACACTGAAGCTTTCTTT	CTSGPTEWRRMNTEAFF
NA	TRBV27	TRBJ2-5	NA	TGTGCCAGCAGTTCCCAGCTCAAAGGAAAGACCCAGTACTTC	CASSSQLKGKTQYF
NA	TRBV6-1	TRBJ1-3	NA	TGTGCCAGCACCGAGCGGAACACCATATATTTT	CASTERNTIYF
NA	TRBV20-1	TRBJ2-1	NA	TGCAGTGCTAGAGTTACTCCGGGCAATGAGCAGTTCTTC	CSARVTPGNEQFF
NA	TRBV6-1	TRBJ2-2	NA	TGTGCCAGCGTAGTAGGGGGGCCGGGCACCGGGGAGCTGTTTTTT	CASVVGGPGTGELFF
NA	TRBV5-1	TRBJ2-7	many	TGCGCCAGCAGCTTGGAACAGACACCCTACGAGCAGTACTTC	CASSLEQTPYEQYF
TRBD2	TRBV4-2	TRBJ2-2	NA	TGTGCCAGCAGCCGACTAGCGGGAGACGACACCGGGGAGCTGTTTTTT	CASSRLAGDDTGELFF
NA	TRBV15	TRBJ2-4	many	TGTGCCACCAGCAGAGTGCCCTTTGGATCTGCCAAAAACATTCAGTACTTC	CATSRVPFGSAKNIQYF
NA	TRBV11-2	TRBJ1-1	few	TGTGCCAGCAGCTCCAACGGACAGTACACTGAAGCTTTCTTT	CASSSNGQYTEAFF
TRBD1	TRBV10-3	TRBJ1-5	many	TGTGCCATCAGTGAGAGGGGACAGGGGGGGCAGCCCCAGCATTTT	CAISERGQGGQPQHF
NA	TRBV30	TRBJ1-1	few	TGTGCCTGGAGTGTACTCTCCAGCGCGAACACTGAAGCTTTCTTT	CAWSVLSSANTEAFF
NA	TRBV7-2	TRBJ2-2	NA	TGTGCCAGCAGCTTAGTGGGACTTACCACCGGGGAGCTGTTTTTT	CASSLVGLTTGELFF
NA	TRBV29-1	TRBJ1-1	few	TGCAGCGTTGACCCCTATGAAGCTTTCTTT	CSVDPYEAFF
TRBD2	TRBV7-7	TRBJ2-2	many	TGTGCTAGCAGCCCAGGACTAGCGGGTTTGCGCACCGGGGAGCTGTTTTTT	CASSPGLAGLRTGELFF
NA	TRBV12-3/TRBV12-4	TRBJ2-3	few	TGTGCCAGCAGTTTAAGGCGAGTAAGCACAGATACGCAGTATTTT	CASSLRRVSTDTQYF
TRBD1	TRBV12-3/TRBV12-4	TRBJ2-1	NA	TGTGCCAGCAGTTTAGCTGGTTGGGCTAAGGGACAGGGCCCAGGGGAGCAGTTCTTC	CASSLAGWAKGQGPGEQFF
TRBD1	TRBV18	TRBJ2-7	few	TGTGCCAGCTCAAAGACAGGGGTTACCGAGCAGTACTTC	CASSKTGVTEQYF
NA	TRBV27	TRBJ1-1	few	TGTGCCAGCAAGGCAGCGCCAGGGCTACGTTACACTGAAGCTTTCTTT	CASKAAPGLRYTEAFF
TRBD1	TRBV27	TRBJ2-3	few	TGTGCCAGCAAGACAGGGGCCATAGATACGCAGTATTTT	CASKTGAIDTQYF
NA	TRBV18	TRBJ2-5	few	TGTGCCAGCTCATACCAACTGAGTCTGCAACAAGAGACCCAGTACTTC	CASSYQLSLQQETQYF
TRBD1	TRBV4-2	TRBJ1-2	NA	TGTGCCAGCAGCCGCAGGGGGCAGAGCTATGGCTACACCTTC	CASSRRGQSYGYTF
NA	TRBV20-1	TRBJ2-7	few	TGCAGTGCTTCCCGGGACTGGGCTTGGGAGCAGTACTTC	CSASRDWAWEQYF
NA	TRBV5-1	TRBJ2-7	few	TGCGCCAGCAGCTTAGGAACATCGATAACCTACGAGCAGTACTTC	CASSLGTSITYEQYF